This TCR beta chain was recorded in a study of CD8+CD57+ T cells in acquired aplastic anemia. The use of genomic DNA as template underpinned the TCR beta VDJ and CDR3 profiling. TCRdb ran MiXCR on the reads and lists one entry per CDR3 protein. The sample yields 200,000 to 300,000 distinct CDR3 sequences, about 44% seen once. Selection for sequencing was limited to patients who had shown CD8+CD57+ cell expansion by flow cytometry. Unmatched junction bases numbered 1, after V lost 3 bases and J lost 3 bases. The CDR3 has 13 residues. Germline CDR1 SGDLS, CDR2 YYNGEE. The sample holds many counts of this clonotype.

This clonotype was obtained from a human donor with aplastic anemia. What was sequenced was sorted CD4+, CD8+, or CD8+CD57+ T cells (not recorded which) from PBMCs. This chain links TRBV9 with TRBJ2-7, with 9 bases lining up with TRBD1. DNA for the CDR3: TGTGCCAGCAGCGGACAGGGGGACTACGAGCAGTACTTC. Residues: CASSGQGDYEQYF. The whole variable domain, remainder taken from reference TRBV9 and TRBJ2-7, is DSGVTQTPKHLITATGQRVTLRCSPRSGDLSVYWYQQSLDQGLQFLIQYYNGEERAKGNILERFSAQQFPDLHSELNLSSLELGDSALYFCASSGQGDYEQYFGPGTRLTVT.